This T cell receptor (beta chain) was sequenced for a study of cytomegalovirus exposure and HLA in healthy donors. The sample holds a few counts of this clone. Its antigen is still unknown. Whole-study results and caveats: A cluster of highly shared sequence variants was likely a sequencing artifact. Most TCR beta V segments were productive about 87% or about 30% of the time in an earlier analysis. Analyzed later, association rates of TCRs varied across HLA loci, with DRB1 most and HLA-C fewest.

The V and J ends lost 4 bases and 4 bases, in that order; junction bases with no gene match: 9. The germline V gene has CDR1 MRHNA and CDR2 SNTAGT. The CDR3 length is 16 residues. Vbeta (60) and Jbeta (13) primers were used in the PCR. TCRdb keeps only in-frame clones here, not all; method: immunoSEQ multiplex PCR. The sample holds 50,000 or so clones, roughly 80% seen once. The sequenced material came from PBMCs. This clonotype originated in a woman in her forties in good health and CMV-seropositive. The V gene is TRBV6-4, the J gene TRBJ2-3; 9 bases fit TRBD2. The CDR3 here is CASSGNGGGAADTQYF. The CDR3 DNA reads TGTGCCAGCAGTGGGAATGGCGGGGGGGCCGCAGATACGCAGTATTTT.